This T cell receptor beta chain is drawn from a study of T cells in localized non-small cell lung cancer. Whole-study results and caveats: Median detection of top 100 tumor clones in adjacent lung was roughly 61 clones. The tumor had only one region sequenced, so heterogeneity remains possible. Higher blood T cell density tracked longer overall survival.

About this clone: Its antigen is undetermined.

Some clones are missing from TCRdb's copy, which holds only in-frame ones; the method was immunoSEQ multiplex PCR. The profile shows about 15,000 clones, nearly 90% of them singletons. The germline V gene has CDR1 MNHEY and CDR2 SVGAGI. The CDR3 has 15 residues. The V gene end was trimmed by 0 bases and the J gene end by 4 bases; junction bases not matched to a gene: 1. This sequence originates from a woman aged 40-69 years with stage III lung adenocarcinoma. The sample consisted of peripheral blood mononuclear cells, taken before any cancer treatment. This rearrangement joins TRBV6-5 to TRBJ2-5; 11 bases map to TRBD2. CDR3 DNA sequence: TGTGCCAGCAGTTACTCTCTAGCGGGGGGAGAGACCCAGTACTTC. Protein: CASSYSLAGGETQYF.